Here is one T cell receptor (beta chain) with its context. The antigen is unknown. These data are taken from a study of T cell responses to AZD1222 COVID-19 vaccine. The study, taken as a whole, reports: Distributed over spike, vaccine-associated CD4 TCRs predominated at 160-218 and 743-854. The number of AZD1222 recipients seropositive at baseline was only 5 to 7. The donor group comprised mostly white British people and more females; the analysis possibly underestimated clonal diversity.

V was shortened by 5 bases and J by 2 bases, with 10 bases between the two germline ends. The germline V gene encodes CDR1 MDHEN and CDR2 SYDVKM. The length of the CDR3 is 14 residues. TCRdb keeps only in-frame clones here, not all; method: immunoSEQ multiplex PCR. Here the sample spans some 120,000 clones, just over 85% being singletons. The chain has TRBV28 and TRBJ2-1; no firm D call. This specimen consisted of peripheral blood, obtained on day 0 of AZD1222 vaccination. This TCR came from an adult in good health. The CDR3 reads CASSLLNTYNEQFF. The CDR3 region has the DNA TGTGCCAGCAGTCTCCTCAACACCTACAATGAGCAGTTCTTC.